This passage covers 16 T cell receptor beta chains from one sample sequenced in a study of vaccination effects on CD4 cells after COVID-19. These receptors' targets are unknown. Only in-frame clones appear in the TCRdb table, and some are missing; sequencing was by immunoSEQ multiplex PCR. The sample lists 67,000 or so clones; around 80% were seen once. Sequencing followed a ViraFEST assay step that expanded antigen-specific CD4+ T cells with viral peptide pools. CD4+ T cells were isolated after about eleven days of culture. Participants were vaccinated with two doses of either the BNT162b2 or mRNA-1273 vaccine. The sequenced sample was CD4+ T cells from PBMCs cultured with HCoV-229E spike peptides, obtained after COVID-19 vaccination. The receptor source for this set is a human donor who received a COVID-19 vaccine.

The chain is built from TRBV11-2 and TRBJ1-2; 8 bases match TRBD1. CDR1 is SGHAT, CDR2 FQNNGV, per germline. CDR3 length: 15 amino acids. The V gene end was trimmed by 5 bases and the J gene end by 7 bases; junction bases not matched to a gene: 12. CDR3 loop: CASSPVGRGPSGYTF. CDR3 bases: TGTGCCAGCAGCCCAGTGGGCAGGGGGCCATCTGGCTACACCTTC.

This chain joins TRBV4-1 and TRBJ2-5, with TRBD2 identical over 8 bases. The CDR3 loop spans 18 amino acids. V was pared by 4 bases and J by 1 base, with 14 bases of the junction left unmatched. Germline V gives CDR1 MGHRA, CDR2 YSYEKL. The CDR3 loop is CASSPPHWGAGVQETQYF. CDR3 nucleotide sequence: TGCGCCAGCAGCCCCCCGCACTGGGGAGCGGGGGTCCAAGAGACCCAGTACTTC.

The chain joins TRBV6-5 to TRBJ1-1; D may be TRBD1 (6 bases). Trimming left V 3 bases short and J 5 bases short, with 10 bases between. The CDR3 runs 13 residues. Per germline, CDR1 MNHEY and CDR2 SVGAGI. This CDR3 reads CASSYEGGTEAFF. As DNA, the CDR3 is TGTGCCAGCAGTTATGAGGGGGGAACTGAAGCTTTCTTT.

The chain joins TRBV5-1 to TRBJ2-3, with a possible D match to TRBD1 (7 bases). The ends were cut back, 5 bases at V and 0 bases at J, with 19 bases in the middle. Germline V CDR1 and CDR2: SGHRS, YFSETQ. The CDR3 sequence is 17 residues long. CDR3 coding DNA: TGCGCCAGCAGTTTTCCAGGGGGACTCTTTAGCACAGATACGCAGTATTTT. The encoded protein is CASSFPGGLFSTDTQYF.

This chain uses TRBV5-1 with TRBJ2-7; the D gene is possibly TRBD1 (6 bases). Trimming left V 4 bases short and J 7 bases short, with 12 bases between. Germline CDR1 reads SGHRS; CDR2 reads YFSETQ. This CDR3 contains 12 residues. This chain's CDR3 is CASSVGQNEQYV. CDR3 DNA: TGCGCCAGCAGCGTGGGACAAAATGAGCAGTACGTC.

This clone appeared once. The chain couples TRBV5-5 to TRBJ2-5; TRBD2 aligns across 15 bases. Germline V gene lookup returns CDR1 SGHKS and CDR2 YYEKEE (reference sequence). J gave up 5 bases and V 4 bases, and 3 bases lay outside the gene matches. The CDR3 has 15 amino acids. CDR3 coding DNA: TGTGCCAGCAGCGCGGGACTAGCGGGGGGCGAGACCCAGTACTTC. Amino acid sequence: CASSAGLAGGETQYF.

The chain uses TRBV19 and TRBJ1-1, with 7 bases lining up with TRBD1. This CDR3 region has 14 residues. Losses at the gene ends were 6 bases for V and 0 bases for J; bases not matched to a gene: 4. CDR1 and CDR2 from the germline V gene are LNHDA and SQIVND (reference sequence). The CDR3 DNA reads TGTGCCAGTAGACAGGGGATAATGAACACTGAAGCTTTCTTT. Its translation: CASRQGIMNTEAFF.

This clone was observed a few times. The chain employs TRBV28 and TRBJ2-7, with 8 nucleotides matching TRBD2. This CDR3 spans 14 amino acids. J lost 2 bases, V lost 2 bases, and 2 bases had no gene match. The V gene's germline CDR1 is MDHEN and CDR2 SYDVKM. CDR3 DNA sequence: TGTGCCAGCAGTTTAGGGACTAGGACCTACGAGCAGTACGTC. Residues: CASSLGTRTYEQYV.

The V call is TRBV7-2, the J call TRBJ2-1, with D hard to call. The germline V gene has CDR1 SGHTA and CDR2 FQGNSA. The CDR3 spans 12 residues. Trimming cost V 1 base and J 6 bases, with 4 bases left between them. CDR3 loop: CASSLVRNEQFF. As DNA, the CDR3 is TGTGCCAGCAGCTTAGTCCGCAATGAGCAGTTCTTC.

The chain employs TRBV7-3 and TRBJ2-5; a possible D gene is TRBD2 (6 bases). Germline V lookup: CDR1 SGHTA, CDR2 FQGTGA. The V and J ends lost 0 bases and 2 bases respectively, with 10 bases between them. The CDR3 runs to 15 residues. The CDR3, as DNA: TGTGCCAGCAGCTTAACGGGCGGGGATCAAGAGACCCAGTACTTC. Amino acids: CASSLTGGDQETQYF.

This clone was counted between two and nine times. The chain carries TRBV4-1 and TRBJ2-3; the D call may be TRBD1 or TRBD2 (5 bases each). V was pared by 1 base and J by 4 bases, with 12 bases between. The CDR3 length is 15 residues. CDR1 is MGHRA, CDR2 YSYEKL, per germline. The DNA of the CDR3 is TGCGCCAGCAGCCAAGTCGCAGGGACCCCAGATACGCAGTATTTT. Translating it yields CASSQVAGTPDTQYF.

The chain recombines TRBV11-2 with TRBJ1-5; the match to TRBD1 covers 7 bases. CDR3 length: 16 amino acids. CDR1 is SGHAT, CDR2 FQNNGV, per germline. J was trimmed by 0 bases and V by 5 bases; bases with no gene match: 7. In nucleotides, the CDR3 is TGTGCCAGCAGCCTTACGACAGGGAATAGCAATCAGCCCCAGCATTTT. The encoded protein is CASSLTTGNSNQPQHF.

The chain employs TRBV6-2 or TRBV6-3 and TRBJ2-1, with a possible D match to TRBD1 (7 bases). V lost 4 bases, J lost 9 bases, and 16 bases lay in between. Per the germline V gene, CDR1 is MNHEY and CDR2 is SVGEGT. This CDR3 is built from 14 residues. Here the CDR3 DNA reads TGTGCCAGCAGTTCGACAGGGAGGCCCAGTGAGCAGTTCTTC. Translation: CASSSTGRPSEQFF.

The chain has TRBV6-2 or TRBV6-3 and TRBJ2-7; TRBD1 aligns across 7 bases. The ends lost 6 bases at V and 2 bases at J; junction bases unmatched: 10. CDR3 length equals 15 residues. Germline V gives CDR1 MNHEY, CDR2 SVGEGT. The CDR3 DNA is TGTGCCAGCAGCAAAAACAGGGGTGGGACCTACGAGCAGTACGTC. The encoded protein is CASSKNRGGTYEQYV.

V is TRBV11-2 and J is TRBJ2-7, with TRBD1 identical over 8 bases. The CDR3 has 16 amino acids. V trimming: 6 bases; J trimming: 3 bases; junction bases outside the gene matches: 13. Per germline, CDR1 SGHAT and CDR2 FQNNGV. DNA for the CDR3: TGTGCCAGCAGTCCATCGCGTGACAGGGGATACTACGAGCAGTACGTC. This codes for CASSPSRDRGYYEQYV.

The chain recombines TRBV5-6 with TRBJ1-4; D may be TRBD1 (6 bases). From germline, CDR1 is SGHDT and CDR2 YYEEEE. Trimming left V 1 base short and J 8 bases short, with 15 bases between. This CDR3 region has 15 residues. CDR3 amino acids: CASSLWGGAGEKLFF. In DNA form, the CDR3 reads TGTGCCAGCAGCTTGTGGGGGGGCGCGGGAGAAAAACTGTTTTTT.